Below, 9 T cell receptor beta chains from the same sample are listed, as sequenced in a study of blood T cell repertoires in COVID-19. Profiled with immunoSEQ multiplex PCR; TCRdb holds only in-frame clones, not every one. The sample lists about 370,000 clones, approximately 90% occurring once. The material sequenced was PBMCs or T cells enriched from blood (not recorded which). Receptors were obtained from a middle-aged woman who had been exposed to COVID-19.

V gene TRBV6-2 or TRBV6-3 combines with J gene TRBJ1-5; a weak D match, TRBD1 (6 bases). CDR1 is MNHEY and CDR2 is SVGEGT in the germline V gene. The CDR3 has 14 residues. V was cut by 4 bases and J by 11 bases, with 18 bases left in between. This CDR3 reads CASSSDSFNQAQHF. CDR3 in DNA: TGTGCCAGCAGTTCGGACAGCTTCAATCAAGCCCAGCATTTT.

The genes are TRBV30 and TRBJ1-1; D unresolved. The CDR3 is made up of 14 amino acids. Trimming removed 0 bases at V and 1 base at J, with 9 bases between. Germline V gene lookup returns CDR1 GTSNPN and CDR2 SVGIG (reference sequence). This CDR3 is CAWSVSRKNTEAFF. CDR3 in DNA: TGTGCCTGGAGTGTTTCGAGGAAGAACACTGAAGCTTTCTTT. The full variable domain, rest sourced from reference TRBV30 and TRBJ1-1, is SQTIHQWPATLVQPVGSPLSLECTVEGTSNPNLYWYRQAAGRGLQLLFYSVGIGQISSEVPQNLSASRPQDRQFILSSKKLLLSDSGFYLCAWSVSRKNTEAFFGQGTRLTVV.

The chain has TRBV4-3 and TRBJ1-2; 7 bases align to TRBD1. The trim removed 0 bases at V and 4 bases at J, leaving 11 bases unmatched. This CDR3 contains 17 residues. Germline CDR1 reads LGHNA; CDR2 reads YSLEER. CDR3 sequence reads: CASSQDGAPRDSYGYTF. In nucleotides, the CDR3 is TGCGCCAGCAGCCAAGATGGGGCTCCCCGGGACAGCTATGGCTACACCTTC.

The gene calls are TRBV12-3 or TRBV12-4 and TRBJ2-7; a possible D gene is TRBD2 (5 bases). Trimming removed 3 bases from V and 6 bases from J, with 9 bases in between. The CDR3 spans 12 residues. DNA of the CDR3: TGTGCCAGCAGTTTGATCGGGGTCGAGCAGTACTTC. Translated: CASSLIGVEQYF.

This sequence joins TRBV7-9 and TRBJ2-1, with TRBD2 as a possible D gene (7 bases). CDR3 length: 13 residues. Germline CDR1 is SEHNR and CDR2 is FQNEAQ (reference sequence). The V end lost 2 bases, the J end lost 15 bases, and 17 bases lay between the germline ends. The CDR3 coding sequence is TGTGCCAGCAGCTTATCGGGGGGCGCGGTTTGGTTCTTC. Its translation: CASSLSGGAVWFF.

The chain employs TRBV6-5 and TRBJ2-7; 11 bases align to TRBD2. J gave up 0 bases and V 6 bases, and 4 bases lay outside the gene matches. CDR3 length: 15 residues. The germline V gene has CDR1 MNHEY and CDR2 SVGAGI. The CDR3 nucleotides are TGTGCCAGCAGACACACTAGCGGGAGCTCCTACGAGCAGTACTTC. Its protein is CASRHTSGSSYEQYF.

The chain links TRBV30 to TRBJ1-1, with D possibly matching TRBD1 (6 bases). Germline CDR1 and CDR2: GTSNPN and SVGIG (reference sequence). Trimming removed 0 bases at V and 4 bases at J, with 12 bases between. This CDR3 contains 14 residues. This CDR3 reads CAWSVTPRGTEAFF. The CDR3 bases are TGTGCCTGGAGTGTGACACCCAGGGGCACTGAAGCTTTCTTT.

The chain recombines TRBV30 with TRBJ1-2; D gene unclear. Germline CDR1 reads GTSNPN; CDR2 reads SVGIG (reference sequence). The V end lost 4 bases, the J end lost 5 bases, and 17 bases lay between the germline ends. The CDR3 extends over 14 amino acids. The CDR3: CAWNEGRSHYGYTF. CDR3 nucleotides: TGTGCCTGGAACGAGGGCAGATCTCATTATGGCTACACCTTC.

The chain recombines TRBV25-1 with TRBJ2-3; TRBD2 agrees at 8 bases. J lost 0 bases, V lost 4 bases, and 3 bases had no gene match. The CDR3 sequence is 15 residues long. Germline V gives CDR1 MGHDK, CDR2 SYGVNS. The CDR3 loop is CASSVAGGSTDTQYF. The CDR3 DNA reads TGTGCCAGCAGTGTCGCGGGGGGAAGCACAGATACGCAGTATTTT.